These 16 T cell receptor beta chains were all obtained from the same sample, sequenced in a study of blood T cells in healthy people across ages. Primed by a sample-barcoded 5' primer and a J-beta primer mix, a second PCR proceeded for 7 to 11 cycles. In TCRdb, the 5' RACE reads were re-called with MiXCR into one record per CDR3 protein. The data hold around 2 million distinct CDR3 sequences, with around 42% observed a single time. The sequencing sample was made of blood. The origin of the receptors is a human donor in good health.

In its sample, this clonotype was seen many times. The chain couples TRBV4-3 to TRBJ2-5; perhaps TRBD2 as D (5 bases). The CDR3 totals 16 residues. CDR1 is LGHNA, CDR2 YSLEER, per germline. With 0 bases removed from V and 4 bases from J, the gap between germline ends came to 15 bases. CDR3 bases: TGCGCCAGCAGCCAAGAGTGGGGAGATGGAGGAGAGACCCAGTACTTC. This encodes CASSQEWGDGGETQYF.

The sample holds a few counts of this clonotype. This chain joins TRBV6-1 and TRBJ2-3; D call uncertain. The CDR3 contains 12 residues. CDR1 is MNHNS and CDR2 is SASEGT in the germline V gene. Trimming left V 0 bases short and J 11 bases short, with 9 bases between. Written as DNA, the CDR3 is TGTGCCAGCAGTGAAGCGATCCTAGAGCAGTATTTT. The encoded protein is CASSEAILEQYF.

This clonotype was seen a handful of times. The V gene is TRBV7-2, the J gene TRBJ1-2; no firm D call. The CDR3 is 14 amino acids. Germline-derived CDR1 and CDR2 are SGHTA and FQGNSA. The V gene lost 5 bases and the J gene lost 2 bases, with 12 bases spanning the gap. In nucleotides, the CDR3 is TGTGCCAGCAGCCCCGAGGGAGCCAACTATGGCTACACCTTC. Protein product: CASSPEGANYGYTF.

The gene calls are TRBV20-1 and TRBJ1-1; TRBD1 agrees at 10 bases. With 5 bases clipped from V and 6 bases from J, the junction kept 9 bases outside the gene matches. Germline values: CDR1 DFQATT, CDR2 SNEGSKA (reference sequence). The CDR3 covers 14 residues. The CDR3 reads CSARTADRGSEAFF. Written as DNA, the CDR3 is TGCAGTGCTCGAACTGCGGACAGGGGGTCTGAAGCTTTCTTT.

The chain employs TRBV4-1 and TRBJ2-5; a weak D match, TRBD2 (5 bases). The length of the CDR3 is 13 residues. Germline loops: CDR1 MGHRA, CDR2 YSYEKL. The V and J ends lost 4 bases and 9 bases respectively, with 15 bases between them. The CDR3 sequence: CASSRPGLNPQYF. CDR3 nucleotide sequence: TGCGCCAGCAGCCGGCCCGGACTTAACCCCCAGTACTTC.

This clonotype showed up just a few times. The genes are TRBV6-5 and TRBJ2-7, with D possibly matching TRBD1 (6 bases). Germline loops: CDR1 MNHEY, CDR2 SVGAGI. The ends were cut back, 8 bases at V and 5 bases at J, with 16 bases in the middle. CDR3 length: 13 amino acids. CDR3 region: CASGILGGDEQYF. CDR3 in DNA: TGTGCCAGCGGGATTCTAGGGGGAGACGAGCAGTACTTC.

At least ten counts were recorded for this clonotype. The rearrangement links TRBV29-1 to TRBJ1-5; a possible D gene is TRBD1 (5 bases). The V end lost 4 bases, the J end lost 5 bases, and 12 bases lay between the germline ends. Germline loops: CDR1 SQVTM, CDR2 ANQGSEA. This CDR3 region has 13 residues. CDR3 loop: CSVVSGWDQPQHF. In nucleotides, the CDR3 is TGCAGCGTTGTTTCAGGGTGGGATCAGCCCCAGCATTTT.

V is TRBV6-4 and J is TRBJ2-1, with a tentative D call TRBD1 (6 bases). V lost 3 bases to trimming and J lost 4 bases, with 13 bases between them. Germline V lookup: CDR1 MRHNA, CDR2 SNTAGT. The CDR3 covers 15 residues. The CDR3, as DNA: TGTGCCAGCAGTGAAGAGGAACAGGGATACAATGAGCAGTTCTTC. Its translation is CASSEEEQGYNEQFF.

Concerning this clonotype: A much larger clone differs by one base, so this may be a read error. CDR3 in amino acids: CATNAGTPQETQYF. In DNA form, the CDR3 reads TGTGCCACCAACGCCGGGACACCCCAAGAGACCCAGTACTTC. V usage is TRBV5-5 and J usage is TRBJ2-5, with a weak D call TRBD1 (6 bases). Germline CDR1 reads SGHKS; CDR2 reads YYEKEE (reference sequence). This CDR3 is 14 amino acids long. Trimming took off 9 bases at V and 1 base at J, with 16 bases between the two ends.

This clonotype turned up a few times. The chain couples TRBV6-2 or TRBV6-3 to TRBJ2-3, with 11 bases that match TRBD2. This CDR3 comprises 17 residues. After removal of 5 bases from V and 1 base from J, the junction contained 8 bases not matched to a gene. The germline V gene encodes CDR1 MNHEY and CDR2 SVGEGT. CDR3 loop: CASSPRLAGSGTDTQYF. CDR3 sequence (DNA): TGTGCCAGCAGTCCCCGACTAGCGGGGAGCGGCACAGATACGCAGTATTTT.

V usage is TRBV4-3 and J usage is TRBJ2-7; 7 nucleotides agree with TRBD1. Germline lookup yields CDR1 LGHNA and CDR2 YSLEER. J lost 2 bases, V lost 0 bases, and 7 bases had no gene match. CDR3 size: 16 residues. This CDR3 reads CASSQDPGTATYEQYF. The DNA of the CDR3 is TGCGCCAGCAGCCAAGATCCGGGGACAGCCACCTACGAGCAGTACTTC.

CDR3 sequence: CASSYQGASNEQFF. DNA of the CDR3: TGCGCCAGCAGCTACCAGGGGGCCAGCAACGAGCAGTTCTTC. The chain joins TRBV5-1 to TRBJ2-1, with TRBD1 matching 8 bases. V lost 3 bases, J lost 10 bases, and 9 bases stayed unmatched. The CDR3 runs 14 residues. Germline-derived CDR1 and CDR2 are SGHRS and YFSETQ.

The chain combines TRBV5-1 with TRBJ1-1; TRBD1 agrees at 7 bases. Looked up from germline, CDR1 is SGHRS and CDR2 is YFSETQ. The trim removed 2 bases at V and 4 bases at J, leaving 5 bases unmatched. The CDR3 runs 14 residues. The CDR3 spells CASSFRGLGTEAFF. CDR3 sequence (DNA): TGCGCCAGCAGCTTTAGGGGGCTGGGCACTGAAGCTTTCTTT.

The chain couples TRBV12-3 or TRBV12-4 to TRBJ2-7; tentatively, D is TRBD1 (5 bases). Trimming took 5 bases from V and 3 from J, leaving 14 bases between them. CDR3 length: 14 amino acids. The CDR3 DNA reads TGTGCCAGCAGTCCAGGGTATAGACGCTACGAGCAGTACTTC. It specifies CASSPGYRRYEQYF.

This clonotype has more than one count but fewer than ten. The genes are TRBV7-9 and TRBJ1-4; 8 bases are shared with TRBD1. The trim removed 6 bases at V and 8 bases at J, leaving 11 bases unmatched. This CDR3 spans 15 amino acids. Germline V gene sequence: CDR1 SEHNR, CDR2 FQNEAQ (reference sequence). This chain's CDR3 is CASSPSRTGSEKLFF. CDR3 in DNA: TGTGCCAGCAGTCCCTCCCGGACAGGGAGCGAAAAACTGTTTTTT.

This chain connects TRBV7-3 to TRBJ2-3, with D possibly being TRBD2 (5 bases). The assigned J gene may be wrong: the sequence end matches TRBJ2-5 better. This CDR3 has 11 amino acids. The germline gives CDR1 SGHTA, CDR2 FQGTGA. CDR3 sequence reads: CASSDRGTQYF. CDR3 coding DNA: TGTGCCAGCAGCGACCGGGGGACCCAGTACTTC.